A single sample gave rise to the 8 T cell receptor beta chains below, sequenced in a study of blood T cell repertoires in COVID-19. Clones were read by immunoSEQ multiplex PCR, and TCRdb kept only the in-frame ones, dropping some. The sample yields some 270,000 clones, 89% seen once. The sequenced sample was peripheral blood. Receptors originate from a woman aged 40 to 55 who had recovered from COVID-19.

The chain carries TRBV9 and TRBJ2-2; 11 bases align to TRBD2. Germline CDR1 is SGDLS and CDR2 is YYNGEE. Trimming cost V 1 base and J 6 bases; bases outside gene matches: 8. This CDR3 has 17 residues. The CDR3 nucleotides read TGTGCCAGCAGCGTATTGGCTAGCGGGGGGTGGCCCGGGGAGCTGTTTTTT. Translated: CASSVLASGGWPGELFF.

The rearrangement links TRBV12-3 or TRBV12-4 to TRBJ2-1; 9 nucleotides align to TRBD2. The CDR3 has 13 amino acids. The J segment lost 7 bases and the V segment lost 6 bases, leaving 4 bases of the junction unmatched. The CDR3 DNA sequence: TGTGCCAGCAGCCTAGCGGGATTAAATGAGCAGTTCTTC. Translated, it gives CASSLAGLNEQFF.

J is TRBJ2-1 and V is TRBV27; tentatively, D is TRBD1 (6 bases). Trimming shortened V by 6 bases and J by 8 bases, and 14 bases separated the two germline ends. CDR3 length equals 13 residues. The germline V gene encodes CDR1 MNHEY and CDR2 SMNVEV (reference sequence). In DNA form, the CDR3 reads TGTGCCAGCAGCACGTTGGGGGCTCATGAGCAGTTCTTC. It yields the protein CASSTLGAHEQFF.

In DNA form, the CDR3 reads TGTGCCAGCAGACTAGTTGCAGATACGCAGTATTTT. It codes for CASRLVADTQYF. The chain recombines TRBV12-3 or TRBV12-4 with TRBJ2-3; possible D gene TRBD2, 5 bases. V lost 6 bases and J 4 bases, leaving 8 bases between the germline ends. This CDR3 contains 12 residues.

The chain joins TRBV4-3 to TRBJ2-2; the D is unclear. Germline-derived CDR1 and CDR2 are LGHNA and YSLEER. The length of the CDR3 is 14 residues. The V gene lost 2 bases and the J gene lost 0 bases, with 4 bases spanning the gap. The CDR3 coding sequence is TGCGCCAGCAGCCAATTAGCGAACACCGGGGAGCTGTTTTTT. Protein: CASSQLANTGELFF.

J is TRBJ1-1 and V is TRBV10-3; D unresolved. CDR1 is ENHRY, CDR2 SYGVKD, per germline. The CDR3 runs to 12 residues. V was cut by 2 bases and J by 7 bases, with 8 bases left in between. In DNA, the CDR3 is TGTGCCATCAGTGAGAGGGAGGGTGAAGCTTTCTTT. It specifies CAISEREGEAFF.

The chain uses TRBV13 and TRBJ2-5; 9 bases align to TRBD2. Trimming at V came to 8 bases and at J to 4 bases, leaving 14 bases not matched to a gene. The CDR3 consists of 16 residues. Looked up from germline, CDR1 is PRHDT and CDR2 is FYEKMQ (reference sequence). In DNA, the CDR3 is TGTGCCAGCGTCGGTAGCGGGAGTGGGGGCCCAGAGACCCAGTACTTC. It codes for CASVGSGSGGPETQYF.

The V and J genes are TRBV7-9 and TRBJ1-1; TRBD1 is a possible D gene (6 bases). Germline V gene sequence: CDR1 SEHNR, CDR2 FQNEAQ (reference sequence). CDR3 length equals 12 residues. Trimming left V 5 bases short and J 4 bases short, with 8 bases between. The CDR3 sequence: CASSHRATEAFF. The CDR3 DNA sequence: TGTGCCAGCAGCCACAGGGCCACTGAAGCTTTCTTT.